Below are 5 T cell receptor beta chains sequenced from a single sample in a study of blood T cell repertoires in COVID-19 (dated by TCRdb to about 2020). The library was made by the immunoSEQ multiplex PCR assay. TCRdb holds this immuneACCESS table with in-frame rearrangements only. Some clones are missing; in checked studies, unresolved V genes explain under half, and the rest has no known cause. This sample lists fewer than 300,000 clones; roughly 85% were detected once. The ten biggest clones cover approximately 2.6% of the sample. Sequenced: peripheral blood. These receptors were taken from an older woman with active or convalescent COVID-19.

The chain is built from TRBV6-5 and TRBJ1-1, with 7 nucleotides matching TRBD1. The ends lost 7 bases at V and 0 bases at J; junction bases unmatched: 5. The CDR3 has 14 amino acids. Germline V gene data show CDR1 as MNHEY and CDR2 as SVGAGI. The CDR3 DNA reads TGTGCCAGCAAATGGGACAGAATGAACACTGAAGCTTTCTTT. It encodes CASKWDRMNTEAFF.

The chain couples TRBV5-1 to TRBJ1-2; D remains ambiguous. This CDR3 is built from 13 residues. The germline V gene has CDR1 SGHRS and CDR2 YFSETQ. The V and J ends lost 1 base and 4 bases respectively, with 8 bases between them. The CDR3 here is CASSLWASYGYTF. The CDR3 DNA sequence: TGCGCCAGCAGCTTGTGGGCCAGCTATGGCTACACCTTC.

The V gene is TRBV28, the J gene TRBJ1-2; 9 nucleotides align to TRBD1. Germline-derived CDR1 and CDR2 are MDHEN and SYDVKM. The CDR3 contains 15 residues. The V segment lost 6 bases and the J segment 4 bases; nucleotides outside the gene matches: 9. The CDR3 region has the DNA TGTGCCAGCAGAAGAACCGGACAGGGGAGCTATGGCTACACCTTC. Translation gives CASRRTGQGSYGYTF.

This clone was recorded once. The V and J genes are TRBV29-1 and TRBJ2-1; D might be TRBD1 (5 bases). The CDR3 contains 14 residues. Trimming cost V 7 bases and J 2 bases, with 15 bases left between them. Germline V gene data show CDR1 as SQVTM and CDR2 as ANQGSEA. CDR3 region: CSAPDSITYNEQFF. CDR3 nucleotides: TGCAGCGCCCCCGACAGCATTACCTACAATGAGCAGTTCTTC.

The rearrangement links TRBV5-1 to TRBJ2-1, with 7 nucleotides matching TRBD2. In germline, CDR1 is SGHRS, CDR2 YFSETQ. The V and J ends lost 4 bases and 0 bases, in that order; junction bases with no gene match: 10. This CDR3 contains 17 residues. This CDR3 is CASSLVPGGSSYNEQFF. The CDR3 DNA sequence: TGCGCCAGCAGCCTGGTGCCCGGCGGGAGCTCCTACAATGAGCAGTTCTTC.